The next 23 T cell receptor beta chains were all read from a single sample in a study of cytomegalovirus exposure and HLA in healthy donors. Only in-frame clones appear in the TCRdb table, and some are missing; sequencing was by immunoSEQ multiplex PCR. The sample lists 200,000 or so clones; 80% to 90% were seen once. Sequencing was performed on PBMCs. The receptors shown here come from a woman aged 18 to 35 in good health and CMV-seropositive.

The chain links TRBV18 to TRBJ2-1; 13 bases are shared with TRBD2. The germline CDR1 and CDR2 sequences are KGHSH and LQKENI. Unmatched junction bases numbered 3, after V lost 5 bases and J lost 2 bases. This CDR3 spans 16 amino acids. CDR3 amino acids: CASSSGLAGPYNEQFF. CDR3 DNA sequence: TGTGCCAGCTCATCGGGACTAGCGGGACCCTACAATGAGCAGTTCTTC.

Only one count was recorded for this clone. CDR3 loop: CASSAYPSGSSTDTQYF. The DNA of the CDR3 is TGTGCCAGCAGCGCGTACCCTAGCGGGAGTAGTACAGATACGCAGTATTTT. The chain joins TRBV9 to TRBJ2-3; 10 bases match TRBD2. This CDR3 spans 17 amino acids. Germline CDR1 reads SGDLS; CDR2 reads YYNGEE. V lost 3 bases, J lost 3 bases, and 10 bases stayed unmatched.

The rearrangement uses TRBV5-1 and TRBJ2-7, with a possible D match to TRBD1 (6 bases). Germline lookup yields CDR1 SGHRS and CDR2 YFSETQ. This CDR3 spans 14 amino acids. V was clipped by 1 base and J by 0 bases, with 8 bases between them. CDR3 protein: CASSLTGSSYEQYF. CDR3 DNA sequence: TGCGCCAGCAGCTTGACAGGGAGCTCCTACGAGCAGTACTTC.

The rearrangement links TRBV11-2 to TRBJ1-5; D is ambiguous. V was trimmed by 1 base and J by 5 bases, leaving 9 bases between them. The CDR3 is 14 amino acids. Germline loops: CDR1 SGHAT, CDR2 FQNNGV. The CDR3 region is CASSLGDGDQPQHF. CDR3 DNA sequence: TGTGCCAGCAGCTTAGGAGACGGGGATCAGCCCCAGCATTTT.

The V and J genes are TRBV7-8 and TRBJ1-1; TRBD1 might be the D (5 bases). The V gene lost 1 base and the J gene lost 7 bases, with 25 bases spanning the gap. The CDR3 totals 18 residues. Germline CDR1 reads SGHVS; CDR2 reads FQNEAQ. The CDR3: CASSLGRAGAGLIGEAFF. The CDR3 DNA is TGTGCCAGCAGCTTAGGCAGGGCGGGAGCGGGGTTGATCGGTGAAGCTTTCTTT.

The CDR3 reads CASSVGSTLPRESRGYTF. DNA for the CDR3: TGTGCCAGCAGCGTAGGCAGTACCCTGCCCAGGGAATCCCGGGGCTACACCTTC. The chain couples TRBV9 to TRBJ1-2; tentatively, D is TRBD1 (5 bases). V dropped 0 bases and J dropped 8 bases, with 26 bases sitting between them. CDR1 and CDR2 (germline): SGDLS, YYNGEE. This CDR3 is 18 amino acids long.

V usage is TRBV28 and J usage is TRBJ2-1; 9 bases are shared with TRBD2. The CDR3 is 16 amino acids. Germline assignment: CDR1 MDHEN and CDR2 SYDVKM. Losses at the gene ends were 5 bases for V and 7 bases for J; bases not matched to a gene: 12. The CDR3 region is CASSPWGAGGTNEQFF. For the CDR3, the DNA is TGTGCCAGCAGTCCCTGGGGAGCGGGAGGTACTAATGAGCAGTTCTTC. The entire variable domain, with the rest obtained from reference TRBV28 and TRBJ2-1, is as follows: DVKVTQSSRYLVKRTGEKVFLECVQDMDHENMFWYRQDPGLGLRLIYFSYDVKMKEKGDIPEGYSVSREKKERFSLILESASTNQTSMYLCASSPWGAGGTNEQFFGPGTRLTVL.

The chain employs TRBV25-1 and TRBJ1-1, with 10 bases identical to TRBD1. CDR1 and CDR2 (germline): MGHDK, SYGVNS. Losses at the gene ends were 5 bases for V and 5 bases for J; bases not matched to a gene: 8. The CDR3 totals 15 residues. This chain's CDR3 is CASSYRDRGGTEAFF. CDR3 nucleotide sequence: TGTGCCAGCAGTTACCGGGACAGGGGAGGAACTGAAGCTTTCTTT.

This clone has a handful of counts. The gene calls are TRBV6-4 and TRBJ2-1; possibly TRBD2 for D (6 bases). V gave up 6 bases and J gave up 4 bases, with 16 bases separating them. This CDR3 contains 15 residues. Germline lookup yields CDR1 MRHNA and CDR2 SNTAGT. The CDR3 spells CASSAVPGEYNEQFF. The CDR3 region has the DNA TGTGCCAGCAGCGCGGTCCCGGGGGAATACAATGAGCAGTTCTTC.

In DNA, the CDR3 is TGTGCCAGCAGCTTGGACATACCGGAAACCCCAGATACGCAGTATTTT. Translation: CASSLDIPETPDTQYF. The chain is built from TRBV7-9 and TRBJ2-3; perhaps TRBD1 as D (5 bases). V lost 3 bases, J lost 4 bases, and 17 bases lay in between. This CDR3 has 16 residues. Germline CDR1 reads SEHNR; CDR2 reads FQNEAQ (reference sequence).

The chain combines TRBV28 with TRBJ2-3, with TRBD1 matching over 8 bases. Germline CDR1 reads MDHEN; CDR2 reads SYDVKM. The CDR3 is made up of 15 amino acids. Trimming took 0 bases from V and 6 from J; bases not matched to a gene: 5. The CDR3 coding sequence is TGTGCCAGCAGTTTATGGGGCAGGGGGCGGGATACGCAGTATTTT. Amino acids: CASSLWGRGRDTQYF.

The chain employs TRBV27 and TRBJ2-7, with D perhaps matching TRBD1 (6 bases). V lost 2 bases, J lost 3 bases, and 14 bases lay in between. CDR3 size: 15 residues. CDR1 MNHEY and CDR2 SMNVEV come from the germline V gene (reference sequence). CDR3 bases: TGTGCCAGCAGTTTAAGGGGTCTGGACAGCTACGAGCAGTACTTC. Protein: CASSLRGLDSYEQYF.

The chain combines TRBV12-5 with TRBJ2-5, with D possibly matching TRBD2 (5 bases). Germline V lookup: CDR1 LGHNT, CDR2 FRNRAP. This CDR3 has 14 amino acids. V was clipped by 1 base and J by 2 bases, with 8 bases between them. CDR3 protein: CASGLEPGQETQYF. Written as DNA, the CDR3 is TGTGCTAGTGGTTTGGAACCGGGACAAGAGACCCAGTACTTC.

The V call is TRBV18, the J call TRBJ2-2, with D possibly TRBD1 on 6 matching bases. The CDR3 loop spans 17 amino acids. V shed 3 bases and J shed 3 bases, with 17 bases lying between them. Germline CDR1 is KGHSH and CDR2 is LQKENI. Here the CDR3 reads CASSPGRGPTDTGELFF. CDR3 nucleotide sequence: TGTGCCAGCTCACCGGGCAGGGGTCCTACTGACACCGGGGAGCTGTTTTTT.

This rearrangement joins TRBV18 to TRBJ2-1, with TRBD2 identical over 10 bases. V dropped 6 bases and J dropped 0; count of bases not matched to a gene: 2. The germline V gene encodes CDR1 KGHSH and CDR2 LQKENI. The length of the CDR3 is 15 residues. This CDR3 is CASSPSGSSYNEQFF. The CDR3, as DNA: TGTGCCAGCTCCCCTAGCGGGAGCTCCTACAATGAGCAGTTCTTC.

This sequence joins TRBV5-1 and TRBJ1-2; D is undetermined. From germline, CDR1 is SGHRS and CDR2 YFSETQ. The CDR3 runs to 16 residues. V was cut by 0 bases and J by 0 bases, with 12 bases left in between. CDR3 protein: CASSLAPSPSNYGYTF. CDR3 sequence (DNA): TGCGCCAGCAGCTTGGCCCCGAGTCCCTCTAACTATGGCTACACCTTC.

The chain joins TRBV14 to TRBJ2-7; no definite D call. The CDR3 totals 13 residues. The germline V gene encodes CDR1 SGHDN and CDR2 FVKESK. V was shortened by 7 bases and J by 0 bases, with 10 bases between the two germline ends. CDR3 residues: CASTLGGSYEQYF. The CDR3 DNA is TGTGCCAGCACACTTGGCGGCTCCTACGAGCAGTACTTC.

The chain employs TRBV27 and TRBJ2-2; weak D call: TRBD2 (6 bases). Germline CDR1 reads MNHEY; CDR2 reads SMNVEV (reference sequence). The length of the CDR3 is 15 residues. V was clipped by 1 base and J by 8 bases, with 14 bases between them. The CDR3 region has the DNA TGTGCCAGCAGTTTATGGAGGGAAGCTACTGGGGAGCTGTTTTTT. It is translated as CASSLWREATGELFF.

Here the CDR3 DNA reads TGCGCCAGCAGGATAGACACAGGGGCTGGCAATGAGCAGTTCTTC. Translation: CASRIDTGAGNEQFF. The chain is built from TRBV5-1 and TRBJ2-1, with TRBD1 matching 7 bases. The CDR3 spans 15 residues. CDR1 is SGHRS, CDR2 YFSETQ, per germline. Germline trimming cut 5 bases from V and 6 bases from J; bases unmatched to any gene: 11.

The chain employs TRBV2 and TRBJ2-2; TRBD2 matches at 15 bases. V gave up 5 bases and J gave up 0 bases; unmatched junction bases: 7. Germline lookup yields CDR1 SNHLY and CDR2 FYNNEI. This CDR3 is 19 amino acids long. The chain's CDR3 is CASSRTSGGGLSNTGELFF. The CDR3 DNA reads as TGTGCCAGCAGTCGGACTAGCGGGGGGGGCCTATCGAACACCGGGGAGCTGTTTTTT.

This chain connects TRBV6-1 to TRBJ2-7; D is possibly TRBD1 (6 bases). The germline V gene has CDR1 MNHNS and CDR2 SASEGT. V shed 8 bases and J shed 2 bases, with 13 bases lying between them. The CDR3 loop spans 13 amino acids. The CDR3 spells CASLTGGTYEQYF. The DNA of the CDR3 is TGTGCCAGCCTGACAGGAGGCACCTACGAGCAGTACTTC.

The genes are TRBV7-9 and TRBJ1-2; D is possibly TRBD1 (6 bases). V was pared by 5 bases and J by 1 base, with 8 bases between. This CDR3 contains 13 residues. CDR1 and CDR2 (germline): SEHNR, FQNEAQ (reference sequence). This CDR3 reads CASSRDNNYGYTF. CDR3 in DNA: TGTGCCAGCAGCAGGGACAATAACTATGGCTACACCTTC.

CDR3 nucleotide sequence: TGTGCCAGCAGCCAAGAAGGGCAGGCGGGTGGCTACACCTTC. It specifies CASSQEGQAGGYTF. The V and J genes are TRBV4-2 and TRBJ1-2; D call uncertain. Trimming pared 0 bases from V and 7 bases from J, leaving 12 bases between. Germline V gene lookup returns CDR1 LGHNA and CDR2 YNFKEQ. The CDR3 is 14 residues long.